Listed below are T cell receptor beta chains from one sample, sequenced in a study of human T cells and chemical hapten exposure. MiXCR was run by TCRdb on the RACE reads, yielding one entry per CDR3 protein. The table shows 99,000 or so distinct CDR3 sequences, with 30% to 35% occurring only once. The material sequenced was whole blood, taken in connection with sensitization to the hapten diphenylcyclopropenone (DPC). Source of these receptors: a man aged 40-49 years with alopecia areata. Some clones in this sample may be carry-over from other donors' samples. Each CDR3 is given with its conserved first and last residue. The D gene is left open where the match is weak. For some rows the clone size is stated as once, few or many, or as a class when expanded; others skip it.

CDR3 DNA	CDR3 protein	clone size	D gene	V gene	J gene
TGTGCCAGCAGCTTTCGGACTAGCGGGGGGTCGAGTGAGCAGTTCTTC	CASSFRTSGGSSEQFF	-	TRBD2	TRBV7-3	TRBJ2-1
TGCGCCAGCAGCTTGGAACGACAGGGTGAGACCCAGTACTTC	CASSLERQGETQYF	-	TRBD1	TRBV5-1	TRBJ2-5
TGTGCCAGCAGTTACAGGAGAACGGGATCTGCAACTAATGAAAAACTGTTTTTT	CASSYRRTGSATNEKLFF	-	-	TRBV6-2/TRBV6-3	TRBJ1-4
TGTGCCAGCATCGAGAGGACTAGCGGATCCTACAATGAGCAGTTCTTC	CASIERTSGSYNEQFF	few	TRBD2	TRBV28	TRBJ2-1
TGTGCCAGCAGTTTACTCCCGGGACAGGGCACTGAAAAACTGTTTTTT	CASSLLPGQGTEKLFF	-	TRBD1	TRBV12-3/TRBV12-4	TRBJ1-4
TGTGCCAGCAGTTACACGGCTCAGCCCCAGCATTTT	CASSYTAQPQHF	-	-	TRBV6-2/TRBV6-3	TRBJ1-5
TGCAGCGTTGAAGTAACAGGGTACGAGCAGTACTTC	CSVEVTGYEQYF	-	-	TRBV29-1	TRBJ2-7
TGCAGCGTTGGTGCGGAGCGCACAGATACGCAGTATTTT	CSVGAERTDTQYF	-	-	TRBV29-1	TRBJ2-3
TGTGCCAGCAGTTCCCCGACCGGACTAGCGGGATTAGAGACCCAGTACTTC	CASSSPTGLAGLETQYF	-	TRBD2	TRBV6-2/TRBV6-3	TRBJ2-5
TGTGCCAGCAGAGAGAGCTCCTACGAGCAGTACTTC	CASRESSYEQYF	-	-	TRBV7-8	TRBJ2-7
TGCAGCGCATCCGGACGAGGCACCGGGGAGCTGTTTTTT	CSASGRGTGELFF	-	-	TRBV29-1	TRBJ2-2
TGCAGTGCTAGATTCCCGCATGGGACGACTTTCGAGCAGTACTTC	CSARFPHGTTFEQYF	-	-	TRBV20-1	TRBJ2-7
TGCGCCAGCAGCAGACAGGGGGGAGATGAAAAACTGTTTTTT	CASSRQGGDEKLFF	once	TRBD1	TRBV5-1	TRBJ1-4
TGTGCCAGCAGCTTAGGGACAGGGGGAGACACTGAAGCTTTCTTT	CASSLGTGGDTEAFF	few	TRBD1	TRBV11-2	TRBJ1-1
TGCGCCAGCAGTCAATCGGCGCGACCGGGAGTCATCAATGAGCAGTTCTTC	CASSQSARPGVINEQFF	-	-	TRBV23-1	TRBJ2-1
TGCAGTGCTCAGCGGGGGGGCAGGGCAGATACGCAGTATTTT	CSAQRGGRADTQYF	few	TRBD2	TRBV20-1	TRBJ2-3
TGCAGTGGCGGGGACACAGATACGCAGTATTTT	CSGGDTDTQYF	-	-	TRBV20-1	TRBJ2-3
TGCAGTGCTCCAGGACAGGGGGGGGGTCAGCCCCAGCATTTT	CSAPGQGGGQPQHF	-	TRBD1	TRBV20-1	TRBJ1-5
TGTGCCAGCAGCTCTCCTCTTCTAGTACCAGGGGGAGAGACCCAGTACTTC	CASSSPLLVPGGETQYF	-	TRBD1	TRBV7-2	TRBJ2-5
TGTGCCAGCTCAATCACTGCTAGCGGGAGCCCAGATACGCAGTATTTT	CASSITASGSPDTQYF	-	TRBD2	TRBV18	TRBJ2-3
TGTGCCAGCAGTTCTGGGCAACCTGGCGGGGGCTACACCTTC	CASSSGQPGGGYTF	-	-	TRBV6-5	TRBJ1-2
TGCAGTGCTACCCTTCCGGGACAGGTGAACACTGAAGCTTTCTTT	CSATLPGQVNTEAFF	few	TRBD1	TRBV20-1	TRBJ1-1
TGCAGCGTTGCCACGGACTTGCTCGGGGAGACCCAGTACTTC	CSVATDLLGETQYF	-	-	TRBV29-1	TRBJ2-5
TGTGCCAGCAGCAAACAGACAGGCTCCTATAATTCACCCCTCCACTTT	CASSKQTGSYNSPLHF	-	-	TRBV14	TRBJ1-6
TGTGCCAGCAGCCTACGGACCGCGATCAATGAGCAGTTCTTC	CASSLRTAINEQFF	few	-	TRBV3-1	TRBJ2-1
TGTGCCAGCAGTTTTTCGACTCCAAATGAGCAGTTCTTC	CASSFSTPNEQFF	-	-	TRBV12-3/TRBV12-4	TRBJ2-1
TGTGCCAGCAGCCAAAGGCGGGCGCGGACTAGCGGGGGATTGGGGCAGTATTTT	CASSQRRARTSGGLGQYF	-	TRBD2	TRBV7-8	TRBJ2-3
TGTGCCAGCAGCCTAGCGGGAGTACGTTCGGGGACCCAGTACTTC	CASSLAGVRSGTQYF	-	TRBD2	TRBV14	TRBJ2-5
TGTGCCAGCAGCTTAGGGGCTGAGCAGCCCCAGCATTTT	CASSLGAEQPQHF	few	-	TRBV7-9	TRBJ1-5
TGTGCTAGTGGTTTGACTACCCAAATGGGCAATCAGCCCCAGCATTTT	CASGLTTQMGNQPQHF	-	-	TRBV12-5	TRBJ1-5
TGTGCCAGCACCCAAGCGGGTTTAACAGATACGCAGTATTTT	CASTQAGLTDTQYF	-	-	TRBV7-2	TRBJ2-3
TGTGCCAGCAGTTTAACCGGACTAGCGGGGACCCCGGATACGCAGTATTTT	CASSLTGLAGTPDTQYF	-	TRBD2	TRBV27	TRBJ2-3
TGCGCCAGCAGCCTTCCAGCGCACGAGCAGTACTTC	CASSLPAHEQYF	-	-	TRBV23-1	TRBJ2-7
TGCAGCGTTAAACAGTCGTCGTTGCCTGAGCAGTTCTTC	CSVKQSSLPEQFF	few	-	TRBV29-1	TRBJ2-1
TGCGCCAGCAGCTATACTACAGGGTCGGCAGATACGCAGTATTTT	CASSYTTGSADTQYF	few	-	TRBV5-1	TRBJ2-3
TGTGCCAGCAGTCCCCTAGACAGGGTGAATCAGCCCCAGCATTTT	CASSPLDRVNQPQHF	few	TRBD1	TRBV28	TRBJ1-5
TGTGCCAGCAGGCGGACAGATAGCAATCAGCCCCAGCATTTT	CASRRTDSNQPQHF	-	-	TRBV12-3/TRBV12-4	TRBJ1-5
TGCAGTGCGGGGGGGCTCGGCTACGAGCAGTACTTC	CSAGGLGYEQYF	-	-	TRBV20-1	TRBJ2-7
TGCGCCAGCAGCCAAGACTCGGATACGCAGTATTTT	CASSQDSDTQYF	few	-	TRBV4-1	TRBJ2-3
TGTGCCAGCAGCCACGATCCACCGGGACCTTTATATAATTCACCCCTCCACTTT	CASSHDPPGPLYNSPLHF	-	-	TRBV3-1	TRBJ1-6
TGTGCCAGCAGTTCCCCATCGGCCTCTCTAGCCAAAAACATTCAGTACTTC	CASSSPSASLAKNIQYF	-	-	TRBV6-2/TRBV6-3	TRBJ2-4
TGTGCCAGCAACAGGGGAAGCACAGATACGCAGTATTTT	CASNRGSTDTQYF	few	TRBD1	TRBV2	TRBJ2-3
TGTGCCAGCGCCAGACAGGGCATATACGAGCAGTACTTC	CASARQGIYEQYF	few	TRBD1	TRBV6-1	TRBJ2-7
TGTGCCAGCAGAGGACTAGCGGGAGGGAGAGATACGCAGTATTTT	CASRGLAGGRDTQYF	few	TRBD2	TRBV6-5	TRBJ2-3
TGTGCCAGCACCGTAGGCCTGGGGGGCGTAGGGTCTGGGGCCAACGTCCTGACTTTC	CASTVGLGGVGSGANVLTF	-	-	TRBV9	TRBJ2-6
TGTGCCAGCAGTCCGGGACAGATCACAGATACGCAGTATTTT	CASSPGQITDTQYF	-	TRBD1	TRBV6-5	TRBJ2-3
TGCGCCAGCAGCCCGAGGACAGGCTACGGAAACACCATATATTTT	CASSPRTGYGNTIYF	-	TRBD1	TRBV5-1	TRBJ1-3
TGTGCCAGCAGCTCGAGGGATGGGACTAGCGGAGCGAGCACAGATACGCAGTATTTT	CASSSRDGTSGASTDTQYF	-	TRBD2	TRBV12-3/TRBV12-4	TRBJ2-3
TGCAGTGCTGTACGAAGGGGCGGCGAGACCCAGTACTTC	CSAVRRGGETQYF	-	-	TRBV20-1	TRBJ2-5
TGTGCCAGCAGCGTAGAAGGCGGCACAGATACGCAGTATTTT	CASSVEGGTDTQYF	-	-	TRBV9	TRBJ2-3
TGTGCCAGCAGTCCAGGGATCGTCTATGGCTACACCTTC	CASSPGIVYGYTF	few	-	TRBV6-2/TRBV6-3	TRBJ1-2
TGCGCCAGCAGCCCCGAGGGACAGTCGGGCAATCAGCCCCAGCATTTT	CASSPEGQSGNQPQHF	-	TRBD1	TRBV4-1	TRBJ1-5
TGCGCCAGCAGCTTGGATGGCTATGGCTACACCTTC	CASSLDGYGYTF	few	-	TRBV5-1	TRBJ1-2
TGTGCCAGCAGCGCGCGGGCCCACTACGAGCAGTACTTC	CASSARAHYEQYF	-	-	TRBV11-3	TRBJ2-7
TGTGCCAGCATCTTTCCCCTAGCGGCAGATTACAATGAGCAGTTCTTC	CASIFPLAADYNEQFF	-	TRBD2	TRBV3-1	TRBJ2-1
TGCAGCGTAGGGGACAGGGGCTATGGCTACACCTTC	CSVGDRGYGYTF	-	TRBD1	TRBV29-1	TRBJ1-2
TGTGCCAGCAGTTACAGGGTGCACGAGCAGTACTTC	CASSYRVHEQYF	few	-	TRBV6-2/TRBV6-3	TRBJ2-7
TGCAGTCGTCGGGGGGGGGATACGCAGTATTTT	CSRRGGDTQYF	once	TRBD2	TRBV20-1	TRBJ2-3
TGTGCCAGCAGCCCAAGGACTAGCGGGAGGGCTGGCACAGATACGCAGTATTTT	CASSPRTSGRAGTDTQYF	few	TRBD2	TRBV7-2	TRBJ2-3
TGTGCCAGCAGTGCCGAAACAGGGTTCAATTCACCCCTCCACTTT	CASSAETGFNSPLHF	-	-	TRBV12-3/TRBV12-4	TRBJ1-6